This T cell receptor (beta chain) was found in a study of blood T cell repertoires in COVID-19. Per the germline V gene, CDR1 is LGHDT and CDR2 is YNNKEL (reference sequence). Germline trimming cut 4 bases from V and 1 base from J; bases unmatched to any gene: 6. CDR3 size: 16 residues. Only in-frame clones appear in the TCRdb table, and some are missing; sequencing was by immunoSEQ multiplex PCR. The repertoire holds some 210,000 clones, with more than 80% as singletons. The chain combines TRBV3-1 (or the pseudogene TRBV3-2) with TRBJ2-3; 9 positions match TRBD2. Specimen: PBMCs or T cells enriched from blood (not recorded which). The receptor's source is a man in his forties who had recovered from COVID-19. The DNA for the CDR3 is TGTGCCAGCAGCCCGGTAGCGGGGGCCCGCACAGATACGCAGTATTTT. Protein sequence: CASSPVAGARTDTQYF.